The 19 T cell receptor beta chains below come from one sample, sequenced in a study of early T cells in non-severe SARS-CoV-2 infection. TCRdb independently ran MiXCR on the 5' RACE reads; one entry per CDR3 protein. This table has 85,000 to 100,000 distinct CDR3 sequences, approximately 13% appearing once. Sequencing used whole blood. All receptors derive from an adult who was a healthcare worker with PCR-confirmed SARS-CoV-2 infection or an uninfected control (not recorded which).

This chain uses TRBV2 with TRBJ1-1; D is uncertain. CDR1 and CDR2 (germline): SNHLY, FYNNEI. Between the trimmed V and J ends, which lost 6 bases and 6 bases, there was a span of 17 bases. The CDR3 is 14 residues long. The CDR3 region has the DNA TGTGCCAGCAGGGGAGGACGGGGAAGACCTGAAGCTTTCTTT. Translating it yields CASRGGRGRPEAFF.

This clonotype was recorded many times. This chain uses TRBV12-3 or TRBV12-4 with TRBJ2-1; D is possibly TRBD2 (5 bases). The CDR3 is made up of 12 amino acids. Trimming shortened V by 1 base and J by 8 bases, and 6 bases separated the two germline ends. This CDR3 reads CASSLDGDEQFF. CDR3 DNA: TGTGCCAGCAGTTTAGACGGGGATGAGCAGTTCTTC.

V gene TRBV27 combines with J gene TRBJ2-2; 7 bases match TRBD1. The CDR3 extends over 16 amino acids. CDR1 is MNHEY and CDR2 is SMNVEV in the germline V gene (reference sequence). With 1 base clipped from V and 5 bases from J, the junction kept 7 bases outside the gene matches. The CDR3 sequence is CASSLLVGGATGELFF. The CDR3 region has the DNA TGTGCCAGCAGTTTATTAGTAGGGGGCGCAACCGGGGAGCTGTTTTTT.

This clonotype was seen many times. The V gene is TRBV3-1, the J gene TRBJ2-5; 11 positions agree with TRBD2. Germline V gives CDR1 LGHDT, CDR2 YNNKEL (reference sequence). This CDR3 has 16 amino acids. Losses at the gene ends were 6 bases for V and 3 bases for J; bases not matched to a gene: 9. This CDR3 reads CASRQHSGGAEETQYF. The DNA for the CDR3 is TGTGCCAGCAGGCAACATAGCGGGGGGGCCGAAGAGACCCAGTACTTC.

The chain is built from TRBV7-8 and TRBJ1-5; TRBD1 matches at 10 bases. V dropped 8 bases and J dropped 2; count of bases not matched to a gene: 6. Germline CDR1 SGHVS, CDR2 FQNEAQ. CDR3 length: 15 amino acids. Here the CDR3 reads CASGQGGRGNQPQHF. The DNA of the CDR3 is TGTGCCAGCGGACAGGGGGGCCGGGGCAATCAGCCCCAGCATTTT. Full variable domain (remainder filled in from reference TRBV7-8 and TRBJ1-5): GAGVSQSPRYKVAKRGQDVALRCDPISGHVSLFWYQQALGQGPEFLTYFQNEAQLDKSGLPSDRFFAERPEGSVSTLKIQRTQQEDSAVYLCASGQGGRGNQPQHFGDGTRLSIL.

CDR3 DNA sequence: TGTGCCAGCAGCTACCCAGTGACTAGCGGCCCTGGGACCCAGTACTTC. Translating gives CASSYPVTSGPGTQYF. The chain uses TRBV7-2 and TRBJ2-5; TRBD2 matches 9 bases. Trimming at V came to 4 bases and at J to 7 bases, leaving 13 bases not matched to a gene. CDR1 is SGHTA and CDR2 is FQGNSA in the germline V gene. The CDR3 runs 16 residues. Full variable domain (rest looked up from reference TRBV7-2 and TRBJ2-5): GAGVSQSPSNKVTEKGKDVELRCDPISGHTALYWYRQSLGQGLEFLIYFQGNSAPDKSGLPSDRFSAERTGGSVSTLTIQRTQQEDSAVYLCASSYPVTSGPGTQYFGPGTRLLVL.

This clonotype was seen more than once but under ten times. V and J are TRBV20-1 and TRBJ2-3, with 7 bases lining up with TRBD2. The CDR3 extends over 12 amino acids. Germline V gene sequence: CDR1 DFQATT, CDR2 SNEGSKA (reference sequence). Germline trimming cut 1 base from V and 5 bases from J; bases unmatched to any gene: 0. This chain's CDR3 is CSARGTRDTQYF. In DNA form, the CDR3 reads TGCAGTGCTAGAGGGACTAGAGATACGCAGTATTTT.

This clonotype has ten or more counts. CDR3 amino acids: CASSRARTGEEPQHF. Written as DNA, the CDR3 is TGTGCCAGCAGTCGAGCTCGGACGGGTGAGGAGCCCCAGCATTTT. This chain links TRBV6-2 or TRBV6-3 with TRBJ1-5; D remains unclear. CDR3 length equals 15 residues. The germline V and J ends were trimmed by 5 bases and 8 bases, with 19 bases remaining between them. CDR1 is MNHEY, CDR2 SVGEGT, per germline.

This clonotype occurred many times. This chain joins TRBV5-4 and TRBJ2-3, with 9 bases that match TRBD1. Germline CDR1 reads SGHNT; CDR2 reads YYREEE (reference sequence). V gave up 2 bases and J gave up 4 bases; unmatched junction bases: 2. The CDR3 length is 14 residues. Here the CDR3 reads CASSLQGASDTQYF. In DNA, the CDR3 is TGTGCCAGCAGCTTACAGGGGGCTTCAGATACGCAGTATTTT.

The rearrangement links TRBV29-1 to TRBJ1-4; tentative D call: TRBD1 (6 bases). Trimming cost V 8 bases and J 1 base, with 11 bases left between them. Germline CDR1 SQVTM, CDR2 ANQGSEA. The CDR3 sequence is 13 residues long. The CDR3 sequence is CSPLRGTNEKLFF. Written as DNA, the CDR3 is TGCAGCCCTCTCAGGGGAACTAATGAAAAACTGTTTTTT.

This clonotype was recorded many times. DNA of the CDR3: TGTGCCAGCAGTTACGGTCCGGGGGCCACAGATACGCAGTATTTT. This translates into CASSYGPGATDTQYF. The V gene is TRBV6-5, the J gene TRBJ2-3; D is perhaps TRBD1 or TRBD2 (6 bases each). Trimming took 2 bases from V and 2 from J, leaving 11 bases between them. The length of the CDR3 is 15 residues. Germline V gene data show CDR1 as MNHEY and CDR2 as SVGAGI.

This clonotype was observed a few times. The chain couples TRBV3-1 to TRBJ1-2; D is ambiguous. With 0 bases removed from V and 4 bases from J, the gap between germline ends came to 12 bases. CDR1 is LGHDT and CDR2 is YNNKEL in the germline V gene (reference sequence). The CDR3 consists of 15 residues. The CDR3 protein is CASSQDGRIAYGYTF. CDR3 sequence (DNA): TGTGCCAGCAGCCAAGATGGGCGGATTGCCTATGGCTACACCTTC.

Ten or more counts support this clonotype. The chain joins TRBV25-1 to TRBJ2-5; 9 positions match TRBD1. This CDR3 region has 19 residues. V lost 1 base and J lost 4; bases outside the gene matches: 16. Per germline, CDR1 MGHDK and CDR2 SYGVNS. The CDR3: CASSEFDLPSGTGTETQYF. The CDR3 DNA reads TGTGCCAGCAGTGAATTCGACCTCCCGTCCGGGACAGGGACAGAGACCCAGTACTTC.

This chain uses TRBV29-1 with TRBJ1-1; no clear D. The V and J ends lost 3 bases and 1 base respectively, with 6 bases between them. The CDR3 contains 12 residues. Germline V lookup: CDR1 SQVTM, CDR2 ANQGSEA. The CDR3 region has the DNA TGCAGCGTTGAGGGGAGGAACACTGAAGCTTTCTTT. The encoded protein is CSVEGRNTEAFF.

The gene calls are TRBV28 and TRBJ2-7; D is perhaps TRBD2 (5 bases). Germline V gene data show CDR1 as MDHEN and CDR2 as SYDVKM. V dropped 8 bases and J dropped 3 bases, with 14 bases sitting between them. This CDR3 comprises 13 residues. The CDR3 reads CASGIGLVYEQYF. Written as DNA, the CDR3 is TGTGCCAGCGGCATCGGACTCGTCTACGAGCAGTACTTC.

This chain joins TRBV28 and TRBJ1-2; 8 nucleotides align to TRBD1. Germline V CDR1 and CDR2: MDHEN, SYDVKM. CDR3 length: 13 amino acids. After removal of 8 bases from V and 5 bases from J, the junction contained 7 bases not matched to a gene. The CDR3 coding sequence is TGTGCCAGCTCGGCGGACAGGGATTATGGCTACACCTTC. Protein: CASSADRDYGYTF.

Ten or more counts support this clonotype. V gene TRBV11-2 combines with J gene TRBJ2-7; D ambiguous. Germline CDR1 reads SGHAT; CDR2 reads FQNNGV. This CDR3 is built from 15 residues. V was shortened by 2 bases and J by 6 bases, with 17 bases between the two germline ends. CDR3 DNA: TGTGCCAGCAGCTTATATCCCGGGCCCTCATCCGAGCAGTACTTC. Its protein is CASSLYPGPSSEQYF.

Regarding this clonotype: A much larger clone differs by one base, so this may be a read error. The chain recombines TRBV19 with TRBJ1-2; a weak D match, TRBD1 (5 bases). Trimming cost V 7 bases and J 4 bases, with 13 bases left between them. The CDR3 has 13 residues. Germline CDR1 LNHDA, CDR2 SQIVND (reference sequence). CDR3 sequence (DNA): TGTGCCAGTACTCCCGTGGACACCTATGGCTACACCTTC. Residues: CASTPVDTYGYTF.

The rearrangement links TRBV11-2 to TRBJ1-4; D unclear. Trimming removed 1 base from V and 2 bases from J, with 5 bases in between. The V gene's germline CDR1 is SGHAT and CDR2 FQNNGV. There are 14 residues in the CDR3. The CDR3, as DNA: TGTGCCAGCAGCTTAGGTGGTACTAATGAAAAACTGTTTTTT. Encoded protein: CASSLGGTNEKLFF.